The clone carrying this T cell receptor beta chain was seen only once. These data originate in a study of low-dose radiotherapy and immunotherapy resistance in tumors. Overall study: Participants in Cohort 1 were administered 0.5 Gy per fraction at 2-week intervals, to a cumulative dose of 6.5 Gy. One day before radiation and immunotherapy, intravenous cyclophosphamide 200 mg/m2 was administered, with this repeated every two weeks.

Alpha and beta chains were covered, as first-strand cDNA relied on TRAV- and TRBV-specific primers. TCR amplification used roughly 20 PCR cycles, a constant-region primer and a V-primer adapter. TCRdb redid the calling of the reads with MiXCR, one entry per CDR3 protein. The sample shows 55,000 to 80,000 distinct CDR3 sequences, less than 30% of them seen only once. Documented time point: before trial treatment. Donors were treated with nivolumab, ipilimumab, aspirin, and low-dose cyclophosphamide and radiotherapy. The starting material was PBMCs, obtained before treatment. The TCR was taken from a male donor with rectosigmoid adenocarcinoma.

The CDR3 protein is CASSLGTADNSPLHF. The DNA for the CDR3 is TGTGCCAGCAGTCTCGGGACCGCTGATAATTCACCCCTCCACTTT. The chain joins TRBV28 to TRBJ1-6, with D tentatively TRBD1 (5 bases). The V gene lost 5 bases and the J gene lost 5 bases, with 13 bases spanning the gap. The CDR3 is 15 amino acids. Looked up from germline, CDR1 is MDHEN and CDR2 is SYDVKM.